Here is one T cell receptor (beta chain) with its context. Its antigen is still unknown. Participants comprised healthy donors of bone marrow. 13 Jbeta primers and 60 Vbeta primers were used for the PCR. Study processing details: The count from a later analysis was some 76 million unique TCR beta chains, approximately 9.9 million of them shared. TCRdb's table, derived via immunoSEQ multiplex PCR, lists solely in-frame clones and lacks some. V and J calls and clone size follow that table, whereas D and trimming were derived from the DNA. The sample holds 190,000 or so clones, over 75% seen once. Trimming removed 2 bases at V and 1 base at J, with 11 bases between. The germline CDR1 and CDR2 sequences are SGHTA and FQGNSA. The CDR3 is 15 residues long. The data originate from a study of cytomegalovirus exposure and HLA in healthy donors. Whole-study context: HLA-typed donors contributed around 82 million unique TCRs, which were held in an early data release.

Study results and limitations: CMV serostatus alone was available as immune exposure information.

The clonotype comes from a boy between 2 and 10 years old in good health and CMV-seronegative. The V call is TRBV7-2, the J call TRBJ1-1; D is unresolved. What was sequenced was PBMCs. The CDR3 DNA sequence: TGTGCCAGCAGCTTATCCCGACTCGGGAACACTGAAGCTTTCTTT. As protein: CASSLSRLGNTEAFF. Filled out from reference TRBV7-2 and TRBJ1-1, the complete variable domain reads GAGVSQSPSNKVTEKGKDVELRCDPISGHTALYWYRQSLGQGLEFLIYFQGNSAPDKSGLPSDRFSAERTGGSVSTLTIQRTQQEDSAVYLCASSLSRLGNTEAFFGQGTRLTVV.